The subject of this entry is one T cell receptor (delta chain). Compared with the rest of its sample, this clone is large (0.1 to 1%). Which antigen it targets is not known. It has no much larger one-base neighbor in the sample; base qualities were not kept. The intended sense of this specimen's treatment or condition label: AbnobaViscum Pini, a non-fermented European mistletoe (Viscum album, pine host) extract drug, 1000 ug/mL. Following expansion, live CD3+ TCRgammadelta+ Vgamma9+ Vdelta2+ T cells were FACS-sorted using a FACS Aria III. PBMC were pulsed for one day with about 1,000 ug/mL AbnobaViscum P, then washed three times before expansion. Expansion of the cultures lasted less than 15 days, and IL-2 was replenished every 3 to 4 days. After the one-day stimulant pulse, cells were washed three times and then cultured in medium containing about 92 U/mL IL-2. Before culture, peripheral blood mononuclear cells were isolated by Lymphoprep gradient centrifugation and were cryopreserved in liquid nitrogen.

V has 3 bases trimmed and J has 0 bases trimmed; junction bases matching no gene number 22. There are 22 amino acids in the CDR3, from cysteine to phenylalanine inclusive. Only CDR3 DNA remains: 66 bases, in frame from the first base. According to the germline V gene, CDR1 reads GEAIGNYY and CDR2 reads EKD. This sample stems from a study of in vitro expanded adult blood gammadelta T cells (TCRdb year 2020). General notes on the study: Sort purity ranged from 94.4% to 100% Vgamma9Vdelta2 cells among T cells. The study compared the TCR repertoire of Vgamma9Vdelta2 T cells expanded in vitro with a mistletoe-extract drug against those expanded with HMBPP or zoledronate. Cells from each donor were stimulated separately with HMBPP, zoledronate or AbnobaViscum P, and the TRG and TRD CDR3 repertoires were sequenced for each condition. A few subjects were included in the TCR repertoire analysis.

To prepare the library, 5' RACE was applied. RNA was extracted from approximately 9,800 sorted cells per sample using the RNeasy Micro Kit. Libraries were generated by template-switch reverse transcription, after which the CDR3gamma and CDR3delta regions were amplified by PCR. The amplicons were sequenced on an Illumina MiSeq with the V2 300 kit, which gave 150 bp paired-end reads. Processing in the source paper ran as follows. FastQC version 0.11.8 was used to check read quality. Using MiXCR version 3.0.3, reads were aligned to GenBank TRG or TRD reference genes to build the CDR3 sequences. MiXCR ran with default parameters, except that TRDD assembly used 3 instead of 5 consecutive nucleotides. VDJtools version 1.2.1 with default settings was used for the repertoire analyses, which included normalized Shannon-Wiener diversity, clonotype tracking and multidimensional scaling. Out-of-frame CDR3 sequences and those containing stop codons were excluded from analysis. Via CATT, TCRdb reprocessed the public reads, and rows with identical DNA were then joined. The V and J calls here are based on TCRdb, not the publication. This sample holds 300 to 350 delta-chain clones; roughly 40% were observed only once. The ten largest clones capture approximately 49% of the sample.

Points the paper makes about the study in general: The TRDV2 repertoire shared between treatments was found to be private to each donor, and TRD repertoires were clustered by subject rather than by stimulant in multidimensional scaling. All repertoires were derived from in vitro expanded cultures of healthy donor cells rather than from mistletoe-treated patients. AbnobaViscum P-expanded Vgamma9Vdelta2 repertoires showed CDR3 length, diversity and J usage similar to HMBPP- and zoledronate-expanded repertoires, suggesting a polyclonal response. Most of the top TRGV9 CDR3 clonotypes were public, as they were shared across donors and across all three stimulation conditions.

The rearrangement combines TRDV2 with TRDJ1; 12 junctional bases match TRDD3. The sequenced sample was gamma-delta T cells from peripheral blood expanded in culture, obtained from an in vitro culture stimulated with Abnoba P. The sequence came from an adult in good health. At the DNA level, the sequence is TGTGCCTGTGACTCTCTTCCGAGTACTGGGGGATACTTAACAGGGTACACCGATAAACTCATCTTT. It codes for CACDSLPSTGGYLTGYTDKLIF.